These 5 T cell receptor beta chains were sequenced from one sample in a study of blood T cell repertoires in COVID-19. TCRdb keeps only in-frame clones here, not all; method: immunoSEQ multiplex PCR. The sample has about 180,000 clones; about 88% are singletons. Sequencing was carried out using PBMCs or T cells enriched from blood (not recorded which). Receptor source: a woman aged 18-29 years who had recovered from COVID-19.

A word on this clone: Sequence at one end of the junction differs from germline and may be a read error. The V gene is TRBV5-4, the J gene TRBJ2-7; TRBD1 aligns across 10 bases. The length of the CDR3 is 15 residues. Germline CDR1 and CDR2: SGHNT and YYREEE (reference sequence). CDR3 in amino acids: CASSLGTGDPYEQYF. Written as DNA, the CDR3 is TGTGCCAGCAGTTTGGGGACAGGGGATCCCTACGAGCAGTACTTC.

The chain couples TRBV5-1 to TRBJ2-2; D is perhaps TRBD1 (6 bases). Deletions cut 0 bases from V and 6 bases from J, with 15 bases between. The germline V gene encodes CDR1 SGHRS and CDR2 YFSETQ. The CDR3 is 16 residues long. The CDR3 nucleotides are TGCGCCAGCAGCTTGGATAGTCAGGGGATGGCCGGGGAGCTGTTTTTT. Protein: CASSLDSQGMAGELFF. Using reference TRBV5-1 and TRBJ2-2 for the parts outside the CDR3, the full variable domain is KAGVTQTPRYLIKTRGQQVTLSCSPISGHRSVSWYQQTPGQGLQFLFEYFSETQRNKGNFPGRFSGRQFSNSRSEMNVSTLELGDSALYLCASSLDSQGMAGELFFGEGSRLTVL.

The chain carries TRBV18 and TRBJ1-2, with 7 nucleotides matching TRBD1. This CDR3 is built from 16 residues. With V trimmed by 6 bases and J by 5 bases, 15 bases remained unmatched. The germline V gene encodes CDR1 KGHSH and CDR2 LQKENI. CDR3: CASSPGTDRSAYGYTF. The DNA of the CDR3 is TGTGCCAGCTCGCCTGGAACGGACAGGTCGGCGTATGGCTACACCTTC.

The CDR3 spells CASSSTAGGKNEQFF. CDR3 DNA: TGTGCCAGCAGCTCAACAGCGGGGGGGAAAAATGAGCAGTTCTTC. J is TRBJ2-1 and V is TRBV11-2; 10 bases agree with TRBD2. This CDR3 spans 15 amino acids. The germline CDR1 and CDR2 sequences are SGHAT and FQNNGV. V gave up 4 bases and J gave up 7 bases; unmatched junction bases: 7.

This chain uses TRBV15 with TRBJ2-3; maybe TRBD2 (7 bases). V lost 1 base to trimming and J lost 1 base, with 18 bases between them. This CDR3 is built from 18 residues. The germline CDR1 and CDR2 sequences are LNHNV and YYDKDF (reference sequence). CDR3 bases: TGTGCCACCAGCAGAGTCACCACTGGGAGGGGGGGCACAGATACGCAGTATTTT. This gives the protein CATSRVTTGRGGTDTQYF.